This entry is about one T cell receptor (beta chain). These data originate in a study of OX40 agonist ivuxolimab in advanced cancers. Assay: immunoSEQ multiplex PCR; the TCRdb copy retains only in-frame clones and omits some. The data hold 42,000 or so clones, with roughly 82% observed a single time. There are 14 residues in the CDR3. Trimming left V 6 bases short and J 7 bases short, with 17 bases between. Germline lookup yields CDR1 SNHLY and CDR2 FYNNEI. The sequenced sample was CD4+ or CD8+ T cells sorted from blood, obtained in a trial of the OX40 agonist ivuxolimab. This chain connects TRBV2 to TRBJ2-3; D possibly corresponds to TRBD1 (5 bases). This sequence originates from an adult with an advanced solid tumor such as melanoma, head and neck, liver or kidney cancer. CDR3 DNA sequence: TGTGCCAGCAGCCCGTCCGGACAAGCGTATACGCAGTATTTT. Translating it yields CASSPSGQAYTQYF.